The 8 T cell receptor beta chains in this list originate from one sample, sequenced in a study of radiation and T cells in renal cell carcinoma. Measured with immunoSEQ multiplex PCR; TCRdb has only the in-frame clones, and not every one. This sample has over 60,000 clones, with 70% to 90% found just once. Noted time point: blood 4 weeks post-SBRT, at nephrectomy. The treatment denotes: 15 Gy SBRT to primary tumor, nephrectomy 4 weeks later. The material sequenced was blood, taken from a patient whose treatment included radiotherapy and nephrectomy. These receptors were collected from a woman aged 60 to 75 with renal cell carcinoma.

The chain joins TRBV7-2 to TRBJ2-7, with D possibly called TRBD1 or TRBD2 (5 bases each). CDR1 is SGHTA and CDR2 is FQGNSA in the germline V gene. V lost 1 base, J lost 3 bases, and 13 bases lay in between. CDR3 length equals 15 residues. The CDR3 DNA reads TGTGCCAGCAGCTTAGGGGACGCCCAAATCTACGAGCAGTACTTC. Translation: CASSLGDAQIYEQYF. Filled out from reference TRBV7-2 and TRBJ2-7, the complete variable domain reads GAGVSQSPSNKVTEKGKDVELRCDPISGHTALYWYRQSLGQGLEFLIYFQGNSAPDKSGLPSDRFSAERTGGSVSTLTIQRTQQEDSAVYLCASSLGDAQIYEQYFGPGTRLTVT.

J is TRBJ2-5 and V is TRBV9, with 11 bases matching TRBD1. The J call may be in error: the DNA end matches TRBJ2-7 better. The CDR3 length is 14 residues. Germline V CDR1 and CDR2: SGDLS, YYNGEE. The CDR3 protein is CASTPRDRGDEQYF. CDR3 sequence (DNA): TGTGCCAGCACCCCTAGGGACAGGGGGGACGAGCAGTACTTC.

V usage is TRBV29-1 and J usage is TRBJ1-2; a possible D gene is TRBD1 (6 bases). V lost 3 bases and J lost 4, with 12 bases in between. Germline loops: CDR1 SQVTM, CDR2 ANQGSEA. The CDR3 consists of 13 residues. CDR3 DNA: TGCAGCGTTGACAGGGGTCCCTCCTATGGCTACACCTTC. Translated, it gives CSVDRGPSYGYTF.

V and J are TRBV7-6 and TRBJ2-6; a weak D match, TRBD1 (6 bases). The germline gives CDR1 SGHVS, CDR2 FNYEAQ. The CDR3 has 16 residues. Between the trimmed V and J ends, which lost 2 bases and 1 base, there was a span of 9 bases. The CDR3, as DNA: TGTGCCAGCAGCTTAACCACAGGGTCTGGGGCCAACGTCCTGACTTTC. It is translated as CASSLTTGSGANVLTF. The whole variable domain, filled in from reference TRBV7-6 and TRBJ2-6, reads GAGVSQSPRYKVTKRGQDVALRCDPISGHVSLYWYRQALGQGPEFLTYFNYEAQQDKSGLPNDRFSAERPEGSISTLTIQRTEQRDSAMYRCASSLTTGSGANVLTFGAGSRLTVL.

The chain recombines TRBV11-2 with TRBJ2-1, with a weak D call TRBD2 (7 bases). The ends were cut back, 3 bases at V and 4 bases at J, with 13 bases in the middle. Germline loops: CDR1 SGHAT, CDR2 FQNNGV. This CDR3 comprises 15 residues. The CDR3 DNA reads as TGTGCCAGCAGCTTGGGGGGGGGCAGATACAATGAGCAGTTCTTC. Translated, it gives CASSLGGGRYNEQFF.

This chain uses TRBV28 with TRBJ2-5, with 10 bases fitting TRBD1. The J segment lost 3 bases and the V segment lost 3 bases, leaving 7 bases of the junction unmatched. The germline gives CDR1 MDHEN, CDR2 SYDVKM. The CDR3 length is 16 residues. CDR3 in amino acids: CASSLGQGFFEETQYF. As DNA, the CDR3 is TGTGCCAGCAGTTTGGGACAGGGGTTTTTCGAAGAGACCCAGTACTTC.

This clone was counted a single time. V is TRBV5-6 and J is TRBJ2-2; 7 bases match TRBD1. The CDR3 has 13 residues. CDR1 is SGHDT and CDR2 is YYEEEE in the germline V gene. Unmatched junction bases numbered 3, after V lost 4 bases and J lost 6 bases. In nucleotides, the CDR3 is TGTGCCAGCAGCCCGACAGGGTCCGGGGAGCTGTTTTTT. This translates into CASSPTGSGELFF.

This chain joins TRBV28 and TRBJ1-1; 7 bases match TRBD1. CDR1 and CDR2 from the germline V gene are MDHEN and SYDVKM. This CDR3 has 15 residues. The V segment lost 1 base and the J segment 6 bases; nucleotides outside the gene matches: 8. The CDR3 region has the DNA TGTGCCAGCAGTTTATCCAGGGGGGGTGGAGCTGAAGCTTTCTTT. It yields the protein CASSLSRGGGAEAFF.